This TCR beta chain was recovered during a study of T cell repertoires in cytomegalovirus infection (dated by TCRdb to the late 2010s). Turning to the overall study: Donor HLA type was relevant to the analysis, as public TCR beta signatures indicated carriage of CMV infection together with the matching HLA type. Results the study describes overall, beyond this receptor: In both this cohort and an independent roughly 360-donor cohort, the cumulative frequency of public TCR beta family members distinguished carriers of CMV infection plus the relevant HLA type. The ex vivo response was dominated by HLA-C-restricted CMV-specific TCR beta clonotypes, and the single most frequent clonotype in two of eight donors was supplied by these HLA-C-restricted clonotypes.

The CDR3 goes from the cysteine to the phenylalanine over 11 residues. CDR3 DNA is the only sequence kept; it has 33 bases, read in frame from the first base. At the junction V is shortened by 2 bases and J by 5 bases, with 2 bases in between. In the germline V gene, CDR1 corresponds to ENHRY and CDR2 to SYGVKD. In this sample, this clonotype turned up a few times. What this receptor recognizes is not known. No much larger clone is present one base from it, and per-base qualities are unavailable. Data came from an Illumina HiSeq 1500. In-frame beta chains were kept once TCRdb had trimmed the public reads at Q25 with fastp and called clones with MiXCR. Each record represents a unique CDR3 protein, reported with the most common genes and DNA among its rows. The sample contains approximately 250,000 distinct CDR3 sequences, around 6.4% of them found a single time. The top ten hold roughly 6.5% of the sample.

This TCR was recovered from a human donor in good health (CMV status not recorded). Some clones in this sample may be carry-over from other donors' samples. The rearrangement combines TRBV10-3 with TRBJ2-3; the D gene is unclear. Sequenced material: PBMCs. This receptor has the CDR3 CAISEGDTQYF. The sequenced DNA is TGTGCCATCAGTGAGGGAGATACGCAGTATTTT.